Sequencing of this T cell receptor (beta chain) was carried out in a study of vaccination effects on CD4 cells after COVID-19 (dated 2022 in TCRdb). In terms of the full investigation: Two doses of either the BNT162b2 or the mRNA-1273 mRNA SARS-CoV-2 vaccine were administered to participants. Pre-vaccine samples from a couple of convalescent patients were drawn 16 days and one week before the first dose, 142 and 148 days after COVID-19 diagnosis. SARS-CoV-2 spike-specific CD4+ TCR repertoires were compared before and after mRNA vaccination in COVID-19 convalescent patients and in infection-naive vaccine recipients. The full study included 10 to 11 COVID-19 convalescent patients and a few SARS-CoV-2-naive healthy vaccine recipients. In the study, cultures from other donors were sequenced using the Oncomine TCR Beta short-read assay on an Illumina iSeq 100.

In regard to this clone: It has no known antigen specificity. Per-base quality was not reported, and no clone a single base away is much larger than it.

V was cut back by 7 bases and J by 9 bases, leaving a gap of 13 bases between them. Inclusive of the bounding cysteine and phenylalanine, the CDR3 is 12 residues long. Only CDR3 DNA remains: 36 bases, in frame from the first base. Based on the germline V gene, the CDR1 and CDR2 sequences are SNHLY and FYNNEI. In the ViraFEST assay, PBMC were stimulated with viral peptide pools, and antigen-specific CD4+ T cell clonotypes were then identified by expansion using TCR sequencing. After about 10 days of culture, CD4+ T cells were isolated with the EasySep CD4+ T cell isolation kit. PCR-confirmed SARS-CoV-2 infection had occurred in convalescent patients between March and December 2020, before the Alpha, Beta and Delta variants emerged in the United States. Approximately 2 million PBMC per well were cultured in IMDM with about 4.6% human AB serum, around 10 IU/ml IL-2 and gentamicin, plus 10 ug/ml peptides. An HIV-1 Nef peptide pool was used as the negative control culture condition. Half of the culture medium was replaced with fresh IL-2-containing medium on days 3 and 7. Unless noted otherwise, every peptide stimulation condition was cultured in triplicate wells. Using Ficoll-Paque Plus gradient centrifugation, PBMC were separated from whole blood and then either used fresh or cryopreserved at -140C. The QIAamp micro DNA kit was used to extract genomic DNA from the cultured CD4+ T cells.

Paper-wide results and their limitations: The study was limited by a small number of convalescent patients, and early post-infection timepoints were lacking. Among convalescent patients, the spike-reactive repertoire after vaccination was made up mainly of new vaccine-induced clones that were largely distinct from the clones induced by infection. Both infection-induced and vaccine-induced clones contracted markedly at late post-vaccination timepoints, which is consistent with waning T cell responses.

The library was obtained by the immunoSEQ multiplex PCR assay. DNA from the cultured and isolated CD4+ T cells underwent TCR beta CDR3 sequencing. Per the original workflow: The analysis removed non-productive TCR sequences, trimmed reads to the CDR3 region, and retained only CDR3s that were 7 or more amino acids long. Antigen-specific clonotypes were identified using the MANAFEST web app by comparison of expansion in peptide wells against reference cultures. To count as positive, a clone had to show expansion at FDR<0.05 compared with the reference and with all other wells, an odds ratio above 5, and a frequency above 0.1% in two replicate wells. A clonotype was called cross-reactive if it was significantly expanded both in SARS-CoV-2 spike wells and in at least one common cold coronavirus spike condition. CDR3 similarity was assessed by Levenshtein distance with the stringdist R package, and unrooted trees were built with ape in R 3.6.1. As stored in TCRdb, this immuneACCESS dataset retains in-frame rearrangements with V and J assigned. A fraction of the clones does not appear; measured against another copy, unresolved V genes explain less than half of the discrepancy, and the remainder lacks a known reason. The V and J calls and the clone size are those of that table, but D and trimming were determined from the DNA. The sample includes approximately 70,000 clones, with around 72% observed a single time. Over 4.5% of the sample goes to the ten largest clones.

The sequence joins TRBV2 to TRBJ2-1, with the D segment identity uncertain. The source of this sequence is a human donor who had a prior SARS-CoV-2 infection. The specimen comprised CD4+ T cells from PBMCs cultured with HIV peptides, sampled before COVID-19 vaccination. Reading the label with the study, this specimen's cell subset or site is: HIV-1 Nef peptide pool negative control/reference culture. The CDR3: CASTVQTGEQFF. The DNA sequence follows: TGTGCCAGCACAGTCCAGACGGGTGAGCAGTTCTTC.